The rows below give T cell receptor beta chains drawn from one sample of a study of identical twins. TCRdb re-called the 5' RACE reads through MiXCR, storing one row per CDR3 protein. The table shows hundreds of thousands of distinct CDR3 sequences, with roughly 7.5% occurring only once. A further study also used this sample, focusing on yellow fever vaccine responses in identical twins.

Sequenced sample: memory (CD45RO+) T cells sorted from blood. The receptor source for this set is a woman under 30 in good health. The CDR3 runs from the conserved cysteine through the conserved F or W. The order of the fields is V gene, CDR3 length, D gene, CDR3 protein. D genes are given only for firm matches.

v_call: TRBV20-1; cdr3_length: 16; d_call: TRBD2; cdr3_aa: CSASGALAGGYNEQFF
v_call: TRBV9; cdr3_length: 13; d_call: -; cdr3_aa: CASSEVFGETQYF
v_call: TRBV7-2; cdr3_length: 15; d_call: -; cdr3_aa: CASSSPRAGKNEAFF
v_call: TRBV20-1; cdr3_length: 13; d_call: -; cdr3_aa: CSAREKAIGEAFF
v_call: TRBV4-2; cdr3_length: 19; d_call: TRBD2; cdr3_aa: CASSQGFLAGVLLTDTQYF
v_call: TRBV12-3/TRBV12-4; cdr3_length: 13; d_call: -; cdr3_aa: CATTAGRNTEAFF
v_call: TRBV9; cdr3_length: 15; d_call: TRBD2; cdr3_aa: CASSIQGGGYNEQFF
v_call: TRBV6-2/TRBV6-3; cdr3_length: 13; d_call: -; cdr3_aa: CASSLIGNQPQHF
v_call: TRBV5-1; cdr3_length: 16; d_call: TRBD1; cdr3_aa: CASSLGDRGANEKLFF
v_call: TRBV20-1; cdr3_length: 13; d_call: -; cdr3_aa: CSARDPQAPGQFF
v_call: TRBV11-2; cdr3_length: 15; d_call: -; cdr3_aa: CASSLEPRLYNEQFF
v_call: TRBV12-3/TRBV12-4; cdr3_length: 16; d_call: TRBD2; cdr3_aa: CASSWTSGRYTGELFF
v_call: TRBV5-1; cdr3_length: 20; d_call: -; cdr3_aa: CASSPEGVSGSSSYNSPLHF
v_call: TRBV15; cdr3_length: 18; d_call: TRBD1; cdr3_aa: CATSRDSPGQGFTGELFF
v_call: TRBV6-5; cdr3_length: 17; d_call: TRBD2; cdr3_aa: CASSSANLAGVYNEQFF
v_call: TRBV15; cdr3_length: 16; d_call: -; cdr3_aa: CATSRERGLGTDTQYF
v_call: TRBV4-2; cdr3_length: 15; d_call: TRBD1; cdr3_aa: CASSQDEGASYEQFF
v_call: TRBV20-1; cdr3_length: 15; d_call: TRBD1; cdr3_aa: CSAEAMTGANYEQYF
v_call: TRBV20-1; cdr3_length: 15; d_call: -; cdr3_aa: CSAKTSERTIYEQYF
v_call: TRBV12-3/TRBV12-4; cdr3_length: 13; d_call: TRBD2; cdr3_aa: CASSTSGGNEQFF
v_call: TRBV6-1; cdr3_length: 14; d_call: TRBD1; cdr3_aa: CASRPGQLNTEAFF
v_call: TRBV5-6; cdr3_length: 15; d_call: -; cdr3_aa: CASSYTGINTDTQYF
v_call: TRBV15; cdr3_length: 14; d_call: -; cdr3_aa: CATSNGLSTDTQYF
v_call: TRBV6-1; cdr3_length: 17; d_call: TRBD1; cdr3_aa: CASRATRQGASGNTIYF
v_call: TRBV5-6; cdr3_length: 16; d_call: -; cdr3_aa: CASSLYLGSLTDTQYF
v_call: TRBV29-1; cdr3_length: 13; d_call: -; cdr3_aa: CSVAADSYSPLHF
v_call: TRBV5-1; cdr3_length: 15; d_call: -; cdr3_aa: CASSLAWAGSGELFF
v_call: TRBV28; cdr3_length: 13; d_call: -; cdr3_aa: CASFGMAGSPLHF
v_call: TRBV5-1; cdr3_length: 13; d_call: -; cdr3_aa: CASSFSGTTEAFF
v_call: TRBV6-5; cdr3_length: 16; d_call: TRBD1; cdr3_aa: CASSLNAGTDFYEQYF
v_call: TRBV11-2; cdr3_length: 15; d_call: -; cdr3_aa: CASSYGIGYQETQYF
v_call: TRBV18; cdr3_length: 16; d_call: -; cdr3_aa: CASSPSLMGRGTEAFF
v_call: TRBV15; cdr3_length: 15; d_call: -; cdr3_aa: CATSTPTSNTGELFF
v_call: TRBV7-9; cdr3_length: 15; d_call: TRBD1; cdr3_aa: CASSSTGTGSYEQYF
v_call: TRBV10-1; cdr3_length: 14; d_call: TRBD1; cdr3_aa: CASSLTGGRGEQYF
v_call: TRBV2; cdr3_length: 14; d_call: -; cdr3_aa: CASSEVRVNTEAFF
v_call: TRBV7-2; cdr3_length: 13; d_call: -; cdr3_aa: CASSLVHGNGYTF
v_call: TRBV29-1; cdr3_length: 12; d_call: -; cdr3_aa: CSVEAANYGYTF
v_call: TRBV9; cdr3_length: 14; d_call: -; cdr3_aa: CASSPQSKGETQYF
v_call: TRBV11-2; cdr3_length: 15; d_call: TRBD2; cdr3_aa: CASSVGAGVSYEQYF
v_call: TRBV28; cdr3_length: 18; d_call: TRBD2; cdr3_aa: CASSRPPGLDVRPETQYF
v_call: TRBV20-1; cdr3_length: 15; d_call: TRBD1; cdr3_aa: CSARLSGQGDYGYTF
v_call: TRBV6-6; cdr3_length: 15; d_call: -; cdr3_aa: CASSYLGGLTREQFF
v_call: TRBV24-1; cdr3_length: 16; d_call: -; cdr3_aa: CATSDSDSTPTYEQYF